This T cell receptor beta chain was sequenced during a study of cytomegalovirus exposure and HLA in healthy donors. On the study more broadly: In terms of ancestry, the Caucasian-associated cluster contained roughly 81% of the roughly 400 genotyped donors.

60 Vbeta and 13 Jbeta primers were used in PCR. Assay: immunoSEQ multiplex PCR; the TCRdb copy retains only in-frame clones and omits some. The sample shows about 110,000 clones, over 65% of them seen only once. The study's findings and limits: Specific recognition of CMV antigens was confirmed in vitro for three chains (all CMV-associated). Across all donors, roughly uniform sequencing depth was an assumption of the presence/absence analyses.

Germline values: CDR1 SGHDN, CDR2 FVKESK. The germline V and J ends were trimmed by 2 bases and 2 bases, with 10 bases remaining between them. This CDR3 is 14 amino acids long. Notes on this clone: The target antigen is unknown.

The chain employs TRBV14 and TRBJ2-7, with a weak D call TRBD1 (6 bases). The sequenced sample was PBMCs. The sequence was collected from a woman aged 30 to 39 in good health and CMV-seronegative. The CDR3 sequence is CASSQNGQTYEQYF. CDR3 bases: TGTGCCAGCAGCCAAAATGGACAGACCTACGAGCAGTACTTC.